The rows below give T cell receptor beta chains drawn from one sample of a study of identical twins. MiXCR was run by TCRdb on the 5' RACE reads, yielding one entry per CDR3 protein. The sample records hundreds of thousands of distinct CDR3 sequences, around an eighth being singletons. The data were also submitted as part of a second study, on yellow fever vaccine responses in identical twins.

The sample taken for sequencing was CD8+ T cells sorted from blood. These receptors were obtained from a woman aged 18 to 35 in good health. The CDR3 runs from the conserved cysteine through the conserved F or W. D genes are given only for firm matches. Size is omitted from some rows. Given values are once, few, many or a class for expanded clones.

-,-,TRBV7-8,TRBJ2-1,CASYQGLHNNEQFF,TGTGCCAGCTACCAGGGGCTACATAACAATGAGCAGTTCTTC
few,-,TRBV27,TRBJ2-5,CASSLSFRGQETQYF,TGTGCCAGCAGTTTATCGTTTCGGGGGCAAGAGACCCAGTACTTC
few,TRBD2,TRBV7-3,TRBJ2-3,CASSGSTSGADTQYF,TGTGCCAGCAGCGGATCGACTAGCGGGGCAGATACGCAGTATTTT
-,-,TRBV18,TRBJ2-5,CASSPRTSTSQETQYF,TGTGCCAGCTCACCACGCACTAGCACAAGCCAAGAGACCCAGTACTTC
few,-,TRBV20-1,TRBJ1-1,CSAIESPYTEAFF,TGCAGTGCGATAGAGAGTCCCTACACTGAAGCTTTCTTT
-,TRBD2,TRBV6-5,TRBJ2-1,CASSYSTPGLYYNEQFF,TGTGCCAGCAGTTACTCGACCCCGGGACTATACTACAATGAGCAGTTCTTC
few,-,TRBV6-4,TRBJ1-5,CASSGGGQPQHF,TGTGCCAGCAGTGGGGGGGGCCAGCCCCAGCATTTT
few,-,TRBV9,TRBJ2-2,CASRDGQTGELFF,TGTGCCAGCAGAGATGGACAGACCGGGGAGCTGTTTTTT
many,-,TRBV5-6,TRBJ2-5,CASSFGPYQETQYF,TGTGCCAGCAGCTTCGGGCCGTACCAAGAGACCCAGTACTTC
-,TRBD2,TRBV29-1,TRBJ2-3,CSVEGLAGILVATDTQYF,TGCAGCGTTGAAGGGCTAGCGGGGATCCTAGTCGCCACAGATACGCAGTATTTT
-,TRBD2,TRBV28,TRBJ2-1,CASSFNLFAGGTHNEQFF,TGTGCCAGCAGTTTCAATCTATTCGCGGGAGGTACCCACAATGAGCAGTTCTTC
-,TRBD2,TRBV4-2,TRBJ2-3,CASSQAEASGSDTQYF,TGTGCCAGCAGCCAAGCGGAGGCTAGCGGGAGCGATACGCAGTATTTT
many,TRBD2,TRBV3-1,TRBJ2-1,CASSHSGTSGSGDEQFF,TGTGCCAGCAGCCACTCCGGGACTAGCGGGAGTGGGGATGAGCAGTTCTTC
few,TRBD1,TRBV6-5,TRBJ1-4,CASSYLGQGENEKLFF,TGTGCCAGCAGTTACTTAGGACAGGGGGAAAATGAAAAACTGTTTTTT
-,TRBD2,TRBV5-1,TRBJ2-7,CASSADSRSGSGYEQYF,TGCGCCAGCAGCGCCGACTCCCGTAGCGGGAGTGGGTACGAGCAGTACTTC
few,-,TRBV12-3/TRBV12-4,TRBJ1-5,CASSFRAPGPQHF,TGTGCCAGCAGTTTTAGGGCCCCGGGGCCCCAGCATTTT
many,-,TRBV4-1,TRBJ1-6,CASSQDSGQNYNSPLHF,TGCGCCAGCAGCCAAGATTCGGGGCAGAACTATAATTCACCCCTCCACTTT
few,TRBD2,TRBV28,TRBJ2-1,CASSLEGRVNEQFF,TGTGCCAGCAGTTTAGAGGGGAGGGTCAATGAGCAGTTCTTC
-,-,TRBV5-1,TRBJ2-2,CASSPGLANTGELFF,TGCGCCAGCAGCCCGGGACTGGCGAACACCGGGGAGCTGTTTTTT
many,-,TRBV7-9,TRBJ2-2,CASTNTGELFF,TGTGCCAGCACAAACACCGGGGAGCTGTTTTTT
-,TRBD1,TRBV7-9,TRBJ1-6,CASSLDRGNSPLHF,TGTGCCAGCAGCTTAGACAGGGGGAATTCACCCCTCCACTTT
-,TRBD2,TRBV25-1,TRBJ2-1,CASSEYRLAGGPGYNEQFF,TGTGCCAGCAGTGAATATCGCCTAGCGGGAGGGCCGGGCTACAATGAGCAGTTCTTC
few,TRBD1,TRBV27,TRBJ1-2,CASSPGGRWGYTF,TGTGCCAGCAGCCCAGGGGGACGGTGGGGCTACACCTTC
-,-,TRBV12-3/TRBV12-4,TRBJ2-5,CASMSAYQETQYF,TGTGCCAGCATGTCAGCGTACCAAGAGACCCAGTACTTC
-,TRBD2,TRBV11-3,TRBJ2-5,CASSLVPSRSPPRLAWQETQYF,TGTGCCAGCAGCTTAGTCCCCTCTCGGAGTCCCCCTAGACTAGCGTGGCAAGAGACCCAGTACTTC
many,TRBD2,TRBV12-3/TRBV12-4,TRBJ2-1,CASSPPGSGRAWNEQFF,TGTGCCAGCAGTCCCCCGGGTAGCGGGAGGGCCTGGAATGAGCAGTTCTTC
-,TRBD2,TRBV7-9,TRBJ2-3,CASSPLAGTSTDTQYF,TGTGCCAGCAGCCCGTTAGCGGGTACTAGCACAGATACGCAGTATTTT
few,TRBD1,TRBV6-1,TRBJ2-7,CARSVGTGYEQYF,TGTGCCAGGAGTGTCGGGACAGGCTACGAGCAGTACTTC
few,TRBD1,TRBV2,TRBJ2-2,CASSEVGTGPTGELFF,TGTGCCAGCAGTGAAGTTGGGACAGGACCCACCGGGGAGCTGTTTTTT
many,-,TRBV7-8,TRBJ1-6,CASSFDATGSYGSPLHF,TGTGCCAGCAGCTTCGACGCCACGGGTTCTTATGGTTCACCCCTCCACTTT
many,-,TRBV7-9,TRBJ2-1,CASSLDGGPSYNEQFF,TGTGCCAGCAGCTTAGACGGCGGGCCCTCCTACAATGAGCAGTTCTTC
few,-,TRBV6-1,TRBJ1-2,CASSTQPRVGYTF,TGTGCCAGCAGTACACAACCCAGGGTTGGCTACACCTTC
many,-,TRBV12-3/TRBV12-4,TRBJ1-1,CASSFGPLDTEAFF,TGTGCCAGCAGTTTCGGGCCCCTGGACACTGAAGCTTTCTTT
-,TRBD1,TRBV24-1,TRBJ2-1,CATSDTHWDRGDFSNEQFF,TGTGCCACCAGTGATACCCACTGGGACAGGGGGGATTTCAGCAATGAGCAGTTCTTC
few,-,TRBV3-1,TRBJ2-2,CASRGVWSANTGELFF,TGTGCCAGCAGAGGGGTATGGAGTGCGAACACCGGGGAGCTGTTTTTT
-,TRBD1,TRBV7-6,TRBJ2-7,CASSYGTGESYEQYF,TGTGCCAGCAGTTACGGGACAGGGGAGTCGTACGAGCAGTACTTC
few,TRBD2,TRBV2,TRBJ2-3,CASSEWGTSGSTDTQYF,TGTGCCAGCAGTGAATGGGGGACTAGCGGTAGCACAGATACGCAGTATTTT
few,-,TRBV5-5,TRBJ2-5,CASSLAGQRQETQYF,TGTGCCAGCAGCTTGGCGGGACAACGCCAAGAGACCCAGTACTTC
-,TRBD2,TRBV2,TRBJ2-1,CAFCLKKSSGSSYNEQFF,TGTGCCTTCTGTTTAAAAAAATCCAGCGGGAGCTCCTACAATGAGCAGTTCTTC
few,-,TRBV5-1,TRBJ2-3,CASSLFVSRPSTDTQYF,TGCGCCAGCAGCTTGTTCGTCTCCCGCCCTAGCACAGATACGCAGTATTTT
few,-,TRBV24-1,TRBJ1-2,CATSDQTENYGYTF,TGTGCCACCAGTGATCAGACAGAGAACTATGGCTACACCTTC
-,-,TRBV2,TRBJ1-2,CASSEGSSNYGYTF,TGTGCCAGCAGTGAGGGCAGCTCTAACTATGGCTACACCTTC
few,-,TRBV6-5,TRBJ1-2,CASSYSPGNYGYTF,TGTGCCAGCAGTTACTCGCCCGGTAACTATGGCTACACCTTC